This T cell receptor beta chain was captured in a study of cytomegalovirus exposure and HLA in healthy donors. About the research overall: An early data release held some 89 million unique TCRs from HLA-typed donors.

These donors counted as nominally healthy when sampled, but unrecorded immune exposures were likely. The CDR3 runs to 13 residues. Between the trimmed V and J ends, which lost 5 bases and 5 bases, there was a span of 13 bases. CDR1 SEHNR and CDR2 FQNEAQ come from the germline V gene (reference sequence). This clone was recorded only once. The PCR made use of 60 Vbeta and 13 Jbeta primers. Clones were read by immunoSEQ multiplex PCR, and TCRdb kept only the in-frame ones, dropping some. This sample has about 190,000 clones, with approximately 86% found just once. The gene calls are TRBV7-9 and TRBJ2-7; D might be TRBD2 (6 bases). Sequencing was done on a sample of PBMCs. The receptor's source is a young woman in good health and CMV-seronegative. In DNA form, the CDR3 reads TGTGCCAGCAGCCCCGTTTCGGGGGACGAGCAGTACTTC. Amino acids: CASSPVSGDEQYF.